This TCR beta chain is from a study of T cell responses to AZD1222 COVID-19 vaccine. Study-level background: Investigators merged groups given second doses at roughly 4 or roughly 12 weeks.

The trim removed 4 bases at V and 0 bases at J, leaving 13 bases unmatched. CDR3 size: 18 residues. The study, taken as a whole, reports: The span of vaccine-associated CD4 TCRs extended across spike, with dominance at 160-218 and 743-854. Nearly half of spike-specific TCRs reportedly target variant regions that are unmutated in the B.1.351 and B.1.1.7 variants. Spike-specific TCR breadth and depth were elevated following two AZD1222 doses.

Of note for this clone: Its specificity is unknown.

The assay was immunoSEQ multiplex PCR, and TCRdb's table has in-frame clones only and misses some. The repertoire includes 90,000 to 95,000 clones, about 88% of them detected once, and over 15% sits in the top ten. This clonotype was obtained from an adult in good health. Here the sequenced sample was peripheral blood, taken on day 0 of AZD1222 vaccination. The chain recombines TRBV23-1 with TRBJ2-7; 9 positions match TRBD1. TRBV23-1 is sorted into the ORF group, with uncertain function. This CDR3 reads CASSRPGQGLSSSYEQYF. The CDR3 region has the DNA TGCGCCAGCAGTCGTCCGGGACAGGGCCTTTCCAGCTCCTACGAGCAGTACTTC.